One and the same sample provided the 20 T cell receptor beta chains below, sequenced in a study of T cell responses to AZD1222 COVID-19 vaccine. Produced via immunoSEQ multiplex PCR; TCRdb's table is partial and in-frame only. Counted here are some 90,000 clones, approximately 83% occurring once; the ten biggest clones make up approximately 7.9%. Sequencing was performed on peripheral blood, taken on day 0 of AZD1222 vaccination. The receptor set was obtained from an adult in good health.

The chain employs TRBV19 and TRBJ2-6, with D hard to call. The CDR3 covers 15 residues. Trimming took 1 base from V and 4 from J, leaving 8 bases between them. From germline, CDR1 is LNHDA and CDR2 SQIVND (reference sequence). DNA for the CDR3: TGTGCCAGTAGTATAGGTTCGACAGGGGCCAACGTCCTGACTTTC. Translating gives CASSIGSTGANVLTF.

The J gene is TRBJ2-5, the V gene TRBV5-1; TRBD1 matches 11 bases. Germline V lookup: CDR1 SGHRS, CDR2 YFSETQ. Trimming removed 0 bases from V and 5 bases from J; junction bases left unmatched: 6. The CDR3 contains 16 residues. CDR3 nucleotide sequence: TGCGCCAGCAGCTTGGGGACAGGGGGCAATCGGGAGACCCAGTACTTC. Its translation: CASSLGTGGNRETQYF.

The rearrangement links TRBV5-1 to TRBJ2-7, with 9 bases aligning to TRBD2. The germline gives CDR1 SGHRS, CDR2 YFSETQ. J was trimmed by 5 bases and V by 0 bases; bases with no gene match: 3. CDR3 length: 14 amino acids. This chain's CDR3 is CASSLALAGNEQYF. CDR3 bases: TGCGCCAGCAGCTTGGCACTAGCGGGCAACGAGCAGTACTTC.

The chain carries TRBV2 and TRBJ1-5; tentatively, D is TRBD1 (5 bases). In germline, CDR1 is SNHLY, CDR2 FYNNEI. The CDR3 loop spans 13 amino acids. Deletions cut 3 bases from V and 7 bases from J, with 10 bases between. CDR3 coding DNA: TGTGCCAGCAGTGACACGGGGGAACAGCCCCAGCATTTT. This codes for CASSDTGEQPQHF.

The rearrangement joins TRBV27 to TRBJ2-1; D might be TRBD2 (6 bases). V was clipped by 3 bases and J by 11 bases, with 14 bases between them. This CDR3 has 13 residues. CDR1 MNHEY and CDR2 SMNVEV come from the germline V gene (reference sequence). The DNA for the CDR3 is TGTGCCAGCAGTTTTGGCCGGGAGAACAAGCAGTTCTTC. This encodes CASSFGRENKQFF.

This chain uses TRBV10-3 with TRBJ2-7, with D tentatively TRBD1 or TRBD2 (6 bases each). Looked up from germline, CDR1 is ENHRY and CDR2 is SYGVKD. The V end lost 2 bases, the J end lost 1 base, and 9 bases lay between the germline ends. The CDR3 consists of 14 residues. The CDR3 loop reads CAISERGASYEQYF. CDR3 sequence (DNA): TGTGCCATCAGTGAGAGGGGGGCTTCCTACGAGCAGTACTTC.

This clone was seen only once. The chain links TRBV7-2 to TRBJ2-3; 10 nucleotides align to TRBD2. Unmatched junction bases numbered 0, after V lost 3 bases and J lost 0 bases. The CDR3 runs 15 residues. Per the germline V gene, CDR1 is SGHTA and CDR2 is FQGNSA. The chain's CDR3 is CASSLTSGSTDTQYF. The CDR3 DNA reads as TGTGCCAGCAGCTTGACTAGCGGGAGCACAGATACGCAGTATTTT.

The chain has TRBV6-1 and TRBJ2-7, with unresolved D. V lost 4 bases to trimming and J lost 0 bases, with 7 bases between them. Germline V CDR1 and CDR2: MNHNS, SASEGT. The CDR3 length is 13 residues. CDR3: CASSGRSSYEQYF. The CDR3 DNA is TGTGCCAGCAGTGGGCGCAGCTCCTACGAGCAGTACTTC.

The chain employs TRBV28 and TRBJ2-2; 11 bases map to TRBD2. This CDR3 is built from 16 residues. Trimming cost V 2 bases and J 5 bases; bases outside gene matches: 4. Germline V CDR1 and CDR2: MDHEN, SYDVKM. CDR3 DNA: TGTGCCAGCAGTTTACCGACTAGCGGGATAACCGGGGAGCTGTTTTTT. This gives the protein CASSLPTSGITGELFF.

Concerning this clone: Different DNA sequences within this sample yield the same CDR3. The chain employs TRBV28 and TRBJ1-1; D is perhaps TRBD1 (6 bases). The CDR3 covers 14 residues. CDR1 is MDHEN and CDR2 is SYDVKM in the germline V gene. Between the trimmed V and J ends, which lost 1 base and 10 bases, there was a span of 16 bases. The CDR3 DNA is TGTGCCAGCAGTTTATCGGGGGCCCCTTTAGGAGCTTTCTTT. This translates into CASSLSGAPLGAFF.

The chain joins TRBV27 to TRBJ2-7; D could derive from TRBD1 or TRBD2 (5 bases each). V lost 6 bases and J 2 bases, leaving 17 bases between the germline ends. This CDR3 comprises 15 residues. Germline V lookup: CDR1 MNHEY, CDR2 SMNVEV (reference sequence). The CDR3: CASSRTGTGTYEQYF. The CDR3 nucleotides are TGTGCCAGCAGCCGGACTGGGACGGGGACCTACGAGCAGTACTTC.

This chain joins TRBV6-5 and TRBJ2-2; 7 nucleotides align to TRBD1. CDR1 is MNHEY and CDR2 is SVGAGI in the germline V gene. This CDR3 region has 14 residues. V was pared by 8 bases and J by 5 bases, with 8 bases of the junction left unmatched. The CDR3 is CASGRQGRTGELFF. In DNA, the CDR3 is TGTGCCAGCGGGCGACAGGGACGTACCGGGGAGCTGTTTTTT.

The chain links TRBV18 to TRBJ2-7, with D perhaps TRBD1 or TRBD2 (6 bases each). Germline V gene lookup returns CDR1 KGHSH and CDR2 LQKENI. This CDR3 is 15 amino acids long. Trimming left V 0 bases short and J 4 bases short, with 13 bases between. The CDR3 sequence: CASSPPSGEAYEQYF. The DNA for the CDR3 is TGTGCCAGCTCACCACCATCAGGGGAGGCTTACGAGCAGTACTTC.

CDR3 nucleotide sequence: TGTGCCAGCAGTCATGACGAGTGGAGGATCGAGCAGTACTTC. This encodes CASSHDEWRIEQYF. The V call is TRBV2, the J call TRBJ2-7; TRBD2 is a possible D gene (5 bases). CDR3 length: 14 amino acids. CDR1 is SNHLY, CDR2 FYNNEI, per germline. Trimming took off 5 bases at V and 6 bases at J, with 17 bases between the two ends.

The rearrangement links TRBV28 to TRBJ2-5; possibly TRBD1 for D (5 bases). Germline lookup yields CDR1 MDHEN and CDR2 SYDVKM. V was pared by 8 bases and J by 3 bases, with 16 bases between. CDR3 length equals 14 residues. CDR3 DNA sequence: TGTGCCAGCCTTCCATCAGGGCCCGAAGAGACCCAGTACTTC. Translation gives CASLPSGPEETQYF. Supplemented by reference TRBV28 and TRBJ2-5, the full variable domain reads DVKVTQSSRYLVKRTGEKVFLECVQDMDHENMFWYRQDPGLGLRLIYFSYDVKMKEKGDIPEGYSVSREKKERFSLILESASTNQTSMYLCASLPSGPEETQYFGPGTRLLVL.

The chain is built from TRBV9 and TRBJ2-7; 8 positions agree with TRBD2. V was clipped by 4 bases and J by 4 bases; unmatched bases: 7. The CDR3 has 14 residues. The V gene's germline CDR1 is SGDLS and CDR2 YYNGEE. This CDR3 reads CASSPRLASYEQYF. The CDR3 DNA sequence: TGTGCCAGCAGCCCCCGACTAGCGAGTTACGAGCAGTACTTC.

The rearrangement joins TRBV10-2 to TRBJ1-2, with D perhaps matching TRBD1 (5 bases). There are 13 residues in the CDR3. Deletions cut 8 bases from V and 2 bases from J, with 12 bases between. Germline V lookup: CDR1 WSHSY, CDR2 SAAADI. This chain's CDR3 is CASWGRLNYGYTF. Written as DNA, the CDR3 is TGCGCCAGCTGGGGGAGATTAAACTATGGCTACACCTTC.

The chain links TRBV12-3 or TRBV12-4 to TRBJ1-3, with D uncertain. The V end lost 1 base, the J end lost 5 bases, and 0 bases lay between the germline ends. The CDR3 consists of 11 residues. The CDR3 is CASSLGNTIYF. CDR3 coding DNA: TGTGCCAGCAGTTTAGGAAACACCATATATTTT.

This sequence joins TRBV6-2 or TRBV6-3 and TRBJ1-1; D might be TRBD1 (6 bases). The CDR3 is 12 residues long. The germline V gene has CDR1 MNHEY and CDR2 SVGEGT. Trimming removed 4 bases from V and 11 bases from J, with 14 bases in between. As DNA, the CDR3 is TGTGCCAGCAGTTTTTTCGACAGGCTCGCTTTCTTT. It specifies CASSFFDRLAFF.

The gene calls are TRBV28 and TRBJ1-5; D not certain. The CDR3 loop spans 12 amino acids. CDR1 and CDR2 (germline): MDHEN, SYDVKM. Deletions cut 5 bases from V and 9 bases from J, with 11 bases between. CDR3 loop: CASSLLSTPQHF. The CDR3 region has the DNA TGTGCCAGCAGTCTCCTTTCTACGCCCCAGCATTTT.